Below, 28 T cell receptor beta chains from the same sample are listed, as sequenced in a study of graft-versus-host responses after intestinal transplantation. These receptors are not linked to any known antigen. Clones were read by immunoSEQ multiplex PCR, and TCRdb kept only the in-frame ones, dropping some. The sample holds some 93,000 clones, roughly 90% seen once. The sequencing here drew on unstimulated CD8+ T cells sorted from spleen or lymph node cells, taken before intestinal transplant. The source is a human donor who received an intestinal transplant.

The chain carries TRBV6-1 and TRBJ1-2, with TRBD1 identical over 7 bases. CDR1 and CDR2 from the germline V gene are MNHNS and SASEGT. The V and J ends lost 3 bases and 6 bases, in that order; junction bases with no gene match: 1. The CDR3 runs 12 residues. As DNA, the CDR3 is TGTGCCAGCAGTGAGACAGGGAATGGCTACACCTTC. It specifies CASSETGNGYTF.

The rearrangement joins TRBV4-1 to TRBJ1-2, with D possibly being TRBD1 (6 bases). The ends were cut back, 0 bases at V and 8 bases at J, with 13 bases in the middle. This CDR3 is built from 14 residues. Germline values: CDR1 MGHRA, CDR2 YSYEKL. CDR3 sequence (DNA): TGCGCCAGCAGCCAAGACCCAGGGGACGAGGGCTACACCTTC. The encoded protein is CASSQDPGDEGYTF.

The chain employs TRBV10-3 and TRBJ2-5; D gene uncertain. Per germline, CDR1 ENHRY and CDR2 SYGVKD. Trimming took off 2 bases at V and 11 bases at J, with 21 bases between the two ends. This CDR3 is built from 15 residues. The chain's CDR3 is CAISEPRSGGATQYF. The DNA for the CDR3 is TGTGCCATCAGTGAGCCCCGTTCCGGTGGTGCCACTCAGTACTTC.

This clone has a single count. The chain combines TRBV6-1 with TRBJ2-5; D gene ambiguous. The CDR3 runs 13 residues. V lost 6 bases and J lost 1, with 9 bases in between. From germline, CDR1 is MNHNS and CDR2 SASEGT. In nucleotides, the CDR3 is TGTGCCAGCAGCCTAGTCCCCCAAGAGACCCAGTACTTC. It yields the protein CASSLVPQETQYF.

The rearrangement links TRBV7-9 to TRBJ2-5, with 12 bases lining up with TRBD2. V trimming: 4 bases; J trimming: 5 bases; junction bases outside the gene matches: 11. There are 17 residues in the CDR3. Germline loops: CDR1 SEHNR, CDR2 FQNEAQ (reference sequence). The CDR3 reads CASSWGLAGTSAETQYF. The CDR3 nucleotides are TGTGCCAGCAGCTGGGGACTAGCGGGCACGTCCGCGGAGACCCAGTACTTC.

This clone was seen just once. V is TRBV6-1 and J is TRBJ2-1, with D maybe TRBD2 (5 bases). The CDR3 length is 15 residues. The V end was cut by 2 bases, the J end by 0 bases, with 8 bases between. Germline CDR1 reads MNHNS; CDR2 reads SASEGT. CDR3 in DNA: TGTGCCAGCAGTGAACAGCGGAGCTCCTACAATGAGCAGTTCTTC. As protein: CASSEQRSSYNEQFF.

V is TRBV27 and J is TRBJ2-7; D is possibly TRBD2 (6 bases). V dropped 3 bases and J dropped 7 bases, with 13 bases sitting between them. This CDR3 contains 13 residues. Germline V lookup: CDR1 MNHEY, CDR2 SMNVEV (reference sequence). For the CDR3, the DNA is TGTGCCAGCAGTTTTGTAGGGGAGGAAGAGCAGTACTTC. It specifies CASSFVGEEEQYF.

CDR3 nucleotides: TGTGCCAGCATAGGTAGCGGGAGCTTCCACGAGCAGTACTTC. Translation: CASIGSGSFHEQYF. The rearrangement uses TRBV2 and TRBJ2-7, with 9 nucleotides matching TRBD2. The CDR3 has 14 residues. The J segment lost 5 bases and the V segment lost 7 bases, leaving 9 bases of the junction unmatched. From germline, CDR1 is SNHLY and CDR2 FYNNEI.

V usage is TRBV29-1 and J usage is TRBJ2-3; TRBD1 aligns across 8 bases. Per the germline V gene, CDR1 is SQVTM and CDR2 is ANQGSEA. V shed 5 bases and J 5 bases; nucleotides not matched to a gene: 9. This CDR3 is built from 14 residues. As DNA, the CDR3 is TGCAGCGTTCCGTACCGGGACAGGCTAGATACGCAGTATTTT. The encoded protein is CSVPYRDRLDTQYF.

The chain employs TRBV28 and TRBJ2-1; maybe TRBD1 (6 bases). CDR3 length: 11 amino acids. Germline CDR1 and CDR2: MDHEN and SYDVKM. The V end lost 11 bases, the J end lost 8 bases, and 13 bases lay between the germline ends. The CDR3 spells CAARWGHEQFF. CDR3 sequence (DNA): TGTGCCGCCAGATGGGGGCATGAGCAGTTCTTC. Variable domain in full (rest from reference TRBV28 and TRBJ2-1): DVKVTQSSRYLVKRTGEKVFLECVQDMDHENMFWYRQDPGLGLRLIYFSYDVKMKEKGDIPEGYSVSREKKERFSLILESASTNQTSMYLCAARWGHEQFFGPGTRLTVL.

The chain joins TRBV4-3 to TRBJ1-4, with D unresolved. Trimming took off 3 bases at V and 1 base at J, with 9 bases between the two ends. This CDR3 comprises 15 residues. Germline lookup yields CDR1 LGHNA and CDR2 YSLEER. CDR3 loop: CASSQNTLTNEKLFF. CDR3 in DNA: TGCGCCAGCAGCCAGAACACCCTAACTAATGAAAAACTGTTTTTT.

The chain carries TRBV9 and TRBJ2-7; 9 bases are a match to TRBD1. From germline, CDR1 is SGDLS and CDR2 YYNGEE. V lost 2 bases to trimming and J lost 0 bases; unmatched junction nucleotides: 3. The CDR3 runs to 15 residues. The CDR3, as DNA: TGTGCCAGCAGCGTCGGACAGGGGACCTCCTACGAGCAGTACTTC. Amino acids: CASSVGQGTSYEQYF. Complete variable domain (other parts from reference TRBV9 and TRBJ2-7): DSGVTQTPKHLITATGQRVTLRCSPRSGDLSVYWYQQSLDQGLQFLIQYYNGEERAKGNILERFSAQQFPDLHSELNLSSLELGDSALYFCASSVGQGTSYEQYFGPGTRLTVT.

The rearrangement joins TRBV7-9 to TRBJ2-7; tentative D call: TRBD2 (5 bases). Per germline, CDR1 SEHNR and CDR2 FQNEAQ (reference sequence). V lost 5 bases, J lost 7 bases, and 15 bases lay in between. The CDR3 consists of 13 residues. The CDR3 DNA reads TGTGCCAGCAGCCCTCATCTTAGGAGGGAGCAGTACTTC. Protein product: CASSPHLRREQYF.

The genes are TRBV5-6 and TRBJ2-2; TRBD2 matches 9 bases. The CDR3 consists of 17 residues. V was pared by 0 bases and J by 4 bases, with 7 bases of the junction left unmatched. Germline lookup yields CDR1 SGHDT and CDR2 YYEEEE. The CDR3 spells CASSLGVLAGATGELFF. In DNA, the CDR3 is TGTGCCAGCAGCTTGGGGGTACTAGCGGGTGCCACCGGGGAGCTGTTTTTT.

The rearrangement joins TRBV27 to TRBJ1-1; D ambiguous. This CDR3 is 13 amino acids long. Germline lookup yields CDR1 MNHEY and CDR2 SMNVEV (reference sequence). The V gene lost 4 bases and the J gene lost 1 base, with 7 bases spanning the gap. The CDR3 coding sequence is TGTGCCAGCAGTTGGACTCGGAACACTGAAGCTTTCTTT. This codes for CASSWTRNTEAFF.

This clone came up a few times. The chain has TRBV5-6 and TRBJ2-2; 10 bases agree with TRBD2. Germline CDR1 and CDR2: SGHDT and YYEEEE. The CDR3 covers 18 residues. V trimming: 1 base; J trimming: 6 bases; junction bases outside the gene matches: 12. The CDR3 region has the DNA TGTGCCAGCAGCTTGATCGGGACTAGCGTCCCCTATTCCGGGGAGCTGTTTTTT. This gives the protein CASSLIGTSVPYSGELFF.

The chain is built from TRBV2 and TRBJ2-1; weak D call: TRBD1 (5 bases). CDR3 length equals 13 residues. Trimming pared 9 bases from V and 6 bases from J, leaving 15 bases between. CDR1 is SNHLY and CDR2 is FYNNEI in the germline V gene. The CDR3 region is CARGDSSLNEQFF. As DNA, the CDR3 is TGTGCCAGGGGCGACAGTTCCCTCAATGAGCAGTTCTTC.

The chain has TRBV5-1 and TRBJ2-3; 11 bases agree with TRBD2. The trim removed 4 bases at V and 4 bases at J, leaving 8 bases unmatched. The CDR3 extends over 16 amino acids. Per the germline V gene, CDR1 is SGHRS and CDR2 is YFSETQ. The CDR3 reads CASSILAGGPSDTQYF. The CDR3 nucleotides read TGCGCCAGCAGCATATTAGCGGGAGGGCCGTCAGATACGCAGTATTTT.

The chain uses TRBV4-1 and TRBJ2-7; weak D call: TRBD1 (6 bases). Germline values: CDR1 MGHRA, CDR2 YSYEKL. This CDR3 has 17 residues. V dropped 0 bases and J dropped 6 bases, with 21 bases sitting between them. The CDR3 loop is CASSQDGYRQESGEQYF. The CDR3 DNA reads as TGCGCCAGCAGCCAAGATGGCTACAGACAGGAATCGGGCGAGCAGTACTTC.

The chain uses TRBV28 and TRBJ2-5; 8 bases match TRBD2. The CDR3 has 13 amino acids. Germline trimming cut 3 bases from V and 4 bases from J; bases unmatched to any gene: 1. Per the germline V gene, CDR1 is MDHEN and CDR2 is SYDVKM. This CDR3 is CASSFLAGETQYF. The DNA of the CDR3 is TGTGCCAGCAGTTTTCTAGCGGGAGAGACCCAGTACTTC.

The genes are TRBV4-3 and TRBJ1-1; the match to TRBD1 covers 10 bases. The CDR3 covers 14 residues. Trimming took 4 bases from V and 5 from J; bases not matched to a gene: 4. Germline V gives CDR1 LGHNA, CDR2 YSLEER. The CDR3 region is CASSPRDRGTEAFF. The CDR3 bases are TGCGCCAGCAGCCCACGGGACAGGGGTACTGAAGCTTTCTTT.

The chain employs TRBV6-5 and TRBJ2-7, with D perhaps matching TRBD1 (5 bases). CDR1 and CDR2 from the germline V gene are MNHEY and SVGAGI. CDR3 length: 14 residues. Trimming cost V 6 bases and J 0 bases, with 12 bases left between them. The CDR3 protein is CASRKVGDSYEQYF. In nucleotides, the CDR3 is TGTGCCAGCAGGAAGGTAGGGGACTCCTACGAGCAGTACTTC.

This chain uses TRBV19 with TRBJ1-4, with unresolved D. This CDR3 is 11 amino acids long. Looked up from germline, CDR1 is LNHDA and CDR2 is SQIVND (reference sequence). Trimming stripped 9 bases from V and 10 bases from J, with 12 bases between. CDR3: CASEEGGKLFF. The DNA for the CDR3 is TGTGCCAGCGAGGAGGGCGGAAAACTGTTTTTT. The full variable domain, with the rest looked up from reference TRBV19 and TRBJ1-4, is DGGITQSPKYLFRKEGQNVTLSCEQNLNHDAMYWYRQDPGQGLRLIYYSQIVNDFQKGDIAEGYSVSREKKESFPLTVTSAQKNPTAFYLCASEEGGKLFFGSGTQLSVL.

The J gene is TRBJ2-7, the V gene TRBV7-9; 7 bases map to TRBD1. V dropped 6 bases and J dropped 3; count of bases not matched to a gene: 5. The germline gives CDR1 SEHNR, CDR2 FQNEAQ (reference sequence). This CDR3 comprises 13 residues. Written as DNA, the CDR3 is TGTGCCAGCAGGCCCGGGACAGACTACGAGCAGTACTTC. Translation gives CASRPGTDYEQYF.

Comments on this clone: One end of the junction is discordant with germline, which a read error may explain. This chain uses TRBV27 with TRBJ2-3; D perhaps matches TRBD1 (6 bases). From germline, CDR1 is MNHEY and CDR2 SMNVEV (reference sequence). The CDR3 sequence is 13 residues long. In DNA, the CDR3 is TGTGCCAACAGTTTACAGGGAAGAGATACGCAGTATTTT. Its protein is CANSLQGRDTQYF.

A few counts support this clone. The chain joins TRBV4-3 to TRBJ1-2, with D unresolved. CDR1 and CDR2 (germline): LGHNA, YSLEER. Trimming left V 0 bases short and J 4 bases short, with 12 bases between. This CDR3 has 15 amino acids. The CDR3 spells CASSQDWGGPYGYTF. The DNA of the CDR3 is TGCGCCAGCAGCCAAGATTGGGGAGGACCCTATGGCTACACCTTC.

This clone was counted between two and nine times. This chain joins TRBV10-3 and TRBJ1-1; possible D gene TRBD1, 5 bases. V was clipped by 3 bases and J by 2 bases, with 13 bases between them. The CDR3 consists of 15 residues. Germline-derived CDR1 and CDR2 are ENHRY and SYGVKD. CDR3 bases: TGTGCCATCAGTGACCCACCCCAGGGCAACACTGAAGCTTTCTTT. This sequence encodes CAISDPPQGNTEAFF.

This clone was detected once. This sequence joins TRBV28 and TRBJ2-1; 7 bases are shared with TRBD2. V shed 2 bases and J 7 bases; nucleotides not matched to a gene: 2. Germline V CDR1 and CDR2: MDHEN, SYDVKM. This CDR3 contains 13 residues. The CDR3 loop is CASSLRLANEQFF. In nucleotides, the CDR3 is TGTGCCAGCAGTTTAAGACTAGCTAATGAGCAGTTCTTC. Together with reference TRBV28 and TRBJ2-1, the CDR3 gives the full variable domain: DVKVTQSSRYLVKRTGEKVFLECVQDMDHENMFWYRQDPGLGLRLIYFSYDVKMKEKGDIPEGYSVSREKKERFSLILESASTNQTSMYLCASSLRLANEQFFGPGTRLTVL.